This T cell receptor beta chain emerged from a study of technical replicates of blood from a few donors (dated by TCRdb to 2016 to 2017). The CDR3 runs 15 amino acids, cysteine and phenylalanine included. Only CDR3 DNA remains: 45 bases, in frame from the first base. From a lookup of the germline V gene, CDR1 and CDR2 are MDHEN and SYDVKM. V is pruned by 3 bases and J by 4 bases, leaving 6 bases of the junction without a gene match. Of note for this clone: Its antigen is currently not known. Base qualities were left out, and no much larger clone turns up one base away.

Receptor libraries were prepared by the immunoSEQ multiplex PCR assay. TCRdb's version of the immuneACCESS table is confined to in-frame rearrangements and falls short of the full clone set. An unresolved V gene accounts for under half of the shortfall where checked; the remainder is of unknown origin. The sample table records about 91,000 clones; about nine tenths of these occur just once. Roughly 0.25% of the sample is taken by the ten largest. This TCR was sampled from a human donor in good health. The chain joins TRBV28 to TRBJ2-7; 10 nucleotides in the junction match TRBD1. Sequencing was performed on T cells isolated from PBMCs. The CDR3 loop reads CASSFTGQGRYEQYF. At the DNA level, the sequence is TGTGCCAGCAGTTTTACGGGACAGGGGAGGTACGAGCAGTACTTC.